A selection of T cell receptor beta chains follows, all from one sample in a study of response to subunit inactivated influenza vaccine. One entry per CDR3 protein, called by TCRdb with MiXCR from the RT-PCR reads. The sample includes roughly 500,000 distinct CDR3 sequences, roughly 25% of them seen just once. This sample also appeared in a second study, on T cells expressing NK-cell markers.

The sequenced sample was CD4+ T cells sorted from PBMCs, obtained less than 13 days after vaccination. These receptors all come from a man in his fifties who received an inactivated influenza vaccine. Each CDR3 is given with its conserved first and last residue. Fields, in order: clone size, D gene, V gene, J gene, CDR3 DNA, CDR3 protein. A D gene is named only where the DNA matches it firmly. Clone size, where shown, is once, few, many, or a class for clones that have expanded.

clone_size: few; d_call: TRBD1; v_call: TRBV7-2; j_call: TRBJ2-7; cdr3_nt: TGTGCCAGCAGCTTAGTAGTCGGACAGGCCTACGAGCAGTACTTC; cdr3_aa: CASSLVVGQAYEQYF
clone_size: once; d_call: -; v_call: TRBV9; j_call: TRBJ2-7; cdr3_nt: TGTGCCAGCAGCGTAGGCCTGGACGGGAGTCCCTACGAGCAGTACTTC; cdr3_aa: CASSVGLDGSPYEQYF
clone_size: -; d_call: -; v_call: TRBV12-3/TRBV12-4; j_call: TRBJ1-6; cdr3_nt: TGTGCCAGCAGCCTGGGAGCAGCGGCGGGGCCCCTCCACTTT; cdr3_aa: CASSLGAAAGPLHF
clone_size: few; d_call: TRBD1; v_call: TRBV6-1; j_call: TRBJ2-2; cdr3_nt: TGTGCCAGCAGTATCCGCGACAGGGCTATAGTAAGGGAGCTGTTTTTT; cdr3_aa: CASSIRDRAIVRELFF
clone_size: few; d_call: TRBD1; v_call: TRBV7-6; j_call: TRBJ2-2; cdr3_nt: TGTGCCAGCAGCCGTTCCAGGGGGTACACCGGGGAGCTGTTTTTT; cdr3_aa: CASSRSRGYTGELFF
clone_size: -; d_call: -; v_call: TRBV30; j_call: TRBJ1-6; cdr3_nt: TGTGCCTGGAACGGACAGACCCGGGGGAATTCACCCCTCCACTTT; cdr3_aa: CAWNGQTRGNSPLHF
clone_size: -; d_call: -; v_call: TRBV19; j_call: TRBJ2-7; cdr3_nt: TGTGCCAGTAGTATGGGTCTGAGGACCTACGAGCAGTACTTC; cdr3_aa: CASSMGLRTYEQYF
clone_size: few; d_call: -; v_call: TRBV9; j_call: TRBJ2-3; cdr3_nt: TGTGCCAGCAGCGGTCGGGACGGCCCAGATACGCAGTATTTT; cdr3_aa: CASSGRDGPDTQYF
clone_size: few; d_call: TRBD1; v_call: TRBV7-2; j_call: TRBJ1-4; cdr3_nt: TGTGCCAGCAGCTTAGCAGCAGGGGGGGGTGAAAAACTGTTTTTT; cdr3_aa: CASSLAAGGGEKLFF
clone_size: -; d_call: TRBD1; v_call: TRBV14; j_call: TRBJ2-5; cdr3_nt: TGTGCCAGCAACAGGGGGCTCATGGAGACCCAGTACTTC; cdr3_aa: CASNRGLMETQYF
clone_size: -; d_call: -; v_call: TRBV30; j_call: TRBJ1-3; cdr3_nt: TGTGCCTGGATGCAGATTTCTGGAAACACCATATATTTT; cdr3_aa: CAWMQISGNTIYF
clone_size: -; d_call: -; v_call: TRBV18; j_call: TRBJ1-1; cdr3_nt: TGTGCCAGCTCACGAAACGCCCACCTGAACACTGAAGCTTTCTTT; cdr3_aa: CASSRNAHLNTEAFF
clone_size: few; d_call: -; v_call: TRBV28; j_call: TRBJ2-2; cdr3_nt: TGTGCCAGCACCAGGACGATGTTCGCGAACACCGGGGAGCTGTTTTTT; cdr3_aa: CASTRTMFANTGELFF
clone_size: -; d_call: -; v_call: TRBV20-1; j_call: TRBJ2-3; cdr3_nt: TGCAGTGCTAGTGAGGGGTCGGGCGGAGATACGCAGTATTTT; cdr3_aa: CSASEGSGGDTQYF
clone_size: -; d_call: -; v_call: TRBV28; j_call: TRBJ2-3; cdr3_nt: TGTGCCAGCAGTCATCCCACAGGGCCCGATACGCAGTATTTT; cdr3_aa: CASSHPTGPDTQYF
clone_size: -; d_call: TRBD2; v_call: TRBV14; j_call: TRBJ2-7; cdr3_nt: TGTGCCAGCAGCCGAGGGCGACTAGCGGGGGTCGGGGAGCAGTACTTC; cdr3_aa: CASSRGRLAGVGEQYF
clone_size: -; d_call: -; v_call: TRBV6-2/TRBV6-3; j_call: TRBJ1-2; cdr3_nt: TGTGCCAGCAGTTACTTTCAGGTCTATGGCTACACCTTC; cdr3_aa: CASSYFQVYGYTF
clone_size: many; d_call: TRBD1; v_call: TRBV5-1; j_call: TRBJ2-7; cdr3_nt: TGCGCCAGCAGCTTAGGACAGGGTTTCCACGAGCAGTACTTC; cdr3_aa: CASSLGQGFHEQYF
clone_size: -; d_call: -; v_call: TRBV20-1; j_call: TRBJ2-7; cdr3_nt: TGCAGTGCTAGTAGCAGGGCGTACGAGCAGTACTTC; cdr3_aa: CSASSRAYEQYF
clone_size: -; d_call: -; v_call: TRBV30; j_call: TRBJ1-5; cdr3_nt: TGTGCCTGGAGTATGGAGGGCATCGCGTCCCAGCATTTT; cdr3_aa: CAWSMEGIASQHF
clone_size: few; d_call: -; v_call: TRBV29-1; j_call: TRBJ1-1; cdr3_nt: TGCAGCGTTGACGAGAACCGCTTT; cdr3_aa: CSVDENRF
clone_size: -; d_call: -; v_call: TRBV9; j_call: TRBJ2-5; cdr3_nt: TGTGCCAGCAGCGTAGCACAGGGAGAGACCCAGTACTTC; cdr3_aa: CASSVAQGETQYF
clone_size: -; d_call: -; v_call: TRBV20-1; j_call: TRBJ1-5; cdr3_nt: TGCAGTGGTAGAGGTAATAGCAATCAGCCCCAGCATTTT; cdr3_aa: CSGRGNSNQPQHF
clone_size: many; d_call: TRBD1; v_call: TRBV7-6; j_call: TRBJ2-7; cdr3_nt: TGTGCCAGCAGCTTTACCGGGACAGGGTACTACGAGCAGTACTTC; cdr3_aa: CASSFTGTGYYEQYF
clone_size: -; d_call: -; v_call: TRBV6-2/TRBV6-3; j_call: TRBJ1-5; cdr3_nt: TGTGCCAGCAGTTACAAAGGTTTTGGTTTGGTTATTCAGCCCCAGCATTTT; cdr3_aa: CASSYKGFGLVIQPQHF
clone_size: -; d_call: TRBD1; v_call: TRBV10-3; j_call: TRBJ2-6; cdr3_nt: TGTGCCATCAGTACGGACAGGGGCCGCCAGACTGGGGCCAACGTCCTGACTTTC; cdr3_aa: CAISTDRGRQTGANVLTF
clone_size: many; d_call: TRBD1; v_call: TRBV7-2; j_call: TRBJ2-2; cdr3_nt: TGTGCCAGCAGCCGGGACAGAACGAACACCGGGGAGCTGTTTTTT; cdr3_aa: CASSRDRTNTGELFF
clone_size: few; d_call: TRBD1; v_call: TRBV24-1; j_call: TRBJ2-1; cdr3_nt: TGTGCCACCAGTGACAACGGACAGGGACCTTACAATGAGCAGTTCTTC; cdr3_aa: CATSDNGQGPYNEQFF
clone_size: -; d_call: -; v_call: TRBV7-2; j_call: TRBJ2-2; cdr3_nt: TGTGCCAGCAGCTTAGAAGGACTGGGGACCGGGGAGCTGTTTTTT; cdr3_aa: CASSLEGLGTGELFF
clone_size: many; d_call: -; v_call: TRBV28; j_call: TRBJ2-7; cdr3_nt: TGTGCCAGTTTTGACGGGAGAATCTACGAGCAGTACTTC; cdr3_aa: CASFDGRIYEQYF
clone_size: -; d_call: -; v_call: TRBV6-2/TRBV6-3; j_call: TRBJ1-5; cdr3_nt: TGTGCCAGCAGGCTACGACGTGGAGGGCCGAATCTACCTGGAGGTCAGCCCCAGCATTTT; cdr3_aa: CASRLRRGGPNLPGGQPQHF
clone_size: -; d_call: -; v_call: TRBV29-1; j_call: TRBJ2-3; cdr3_nt: TGCAGCGCGAAGACCAGAGCTGGTTCGGATACGCAGTATTTT; cdr3_aa: CSAKTRAGSDTQYF
clone_size: few; d_call: -; v_call: TRBV27; j_call: TRBJ2-3; cdr3_nt: TGTGCCAGCAGTTTATTTTCGGGCAAAAACACAGATACGCAGTATTTT; cdr3_aa: CASSLFSGKNTDTQYF
clone_size: few; d_call: -; v_call: TRBV4-1; j_call: TRBJ1-1; cdr3_nt: TGCGCCAGCAGCCAAGTGACAGCTTGGGGGCTAGCAACTGAAGCTTTCTTT; cdr3_aa: CASSQVTAWGLATEAFF
clone_size: few; d_call: -; v_call: TRBV27; j_call: TRBJ2-1; cdr3_nt: TGTGCCAGCAGGGGGGCTAGCTGGTCTAGTGAGCAGTTCTTC; cdr3_aa: CASRGASWSSEQFF
clone_size: -; d_call: -; v_call: TRBV5-6; j_call: TRBJ2-2; cdr3_nt: TGTGCCAGCAGCTTGGAACGGTTCACCGGGGAGCTGTTTTTT; cdr3_aa: CASSLERFTGELFF
clone_size: few; d_call: -; v_call: TRBV20-1; j_call: TRBJ2-1; cdr3_nt: TGCAGTGCTAGAGACTTCTGGCCCTCTGACGAGCAGTTCTTC; cdr3_aa: CSARDFWPSDEQFF
clone_size: -; d_call: TRBD2; v_call: TRBV5-6; j_call: TRBJ2-1; cdr3_nt: TGTGCCAGCAGCTTCGGGACTAGCGGAAACAATGAGCAGTTCTTC; cdr3_aa: CASSFGTSGNNEQFF
clone_size: few; d_call: -; v_call: TRBV28; j_call: TRBJ2-6; cdr3_nt: TGTGCCAGCAGTTTGGACACCCCCTCTGGGGCCAACGTCCTGACTTTC; cdr3_aa: CASSLDTPSGANVLTF
clone_size: many; d_call: TRBD1; v_call: TRBV4-3; j_call: TRBJ2-7; cdr3_nt: TGCGCCAGCAGCCAAGAATGGGACAGGGAACCCTACGAGCAGTACTTC; cdr3_aa: CASSQEWDREPYEQYF
clone_size: many; d_call: TRBD2; v_call: TRBV7-2; j_call: TRBJ2-5; cdr3_nt: TGTGCCAGCAGCTTAGCGCTAGCGGGGGGGCAGGAGACCCAGTACTTC; cdr3_aa: CASSLALAGGQETQYF
clone_size: -; d_call: TRBD1; v_call: TRBV20-1; j_call: TRBJ2-7; cdr3_nt: TGCAGTGCCGGTCCGACAGGGACGCCTTACGAGCAGTACTTC; cdr3_aa: CSAGPTGTPYEQYF
clone_size: -; d_call: -; v_call: TRBV20-1; j_call: TRBJ1-5; cdr3_nt: TGCAGTGCTAGACTAGAGTCGGCACACCTAAATCAGCCCCAGCATTTT; cdr3_aa: CSARLESAHLNQPQHF
clone_size: few; d_call: -; v_call: TRBV12-3/TRBV12-4; j_call: TRBJ2-1; cdr3_nt: TGTGCCAGCAGTTTGACGGTATACAATGAGCAGTTCTTC; cdr3_aa: CASSLTVYNEQFF
clone_size: many; d_call: -; v_call: TRBV5-1; j_call: TRBJ2-3; cdr3_nt: TGCGCCAGCAGCTTGGCCCCGCGGGGCACAGATACGCAGTATTTT; cdr3_aa: CASSLAPRGTDTQYF
clone_size: once; d_call: TRBD2; v_call: TRBV28; j_call: TRBJ2-1; cdr3_nt: TGTGCCAGCAGGACTAGCGGGAGGAATGAGCAGTTCTTC; cdr3_aa: CASRTSGRNEQFF
clone_size: -; d_call: TRBD2; v_call: TRBV12-3/TRBV12-4; j_call: TRBJ2-3; cdr3_nt: TGTGCCAGCGCGGACGGGGAGCGGGGGGTCAAAGTCACAAGGGATACGCAGTATTTT; cdr3_aa: CASADGERGVKVTRDTQYF
clone_size: few; d_call: -; v_call: TRBV28; j_call: TRBJ2-5; cdr3_nt: TGTGCCAGCAGTTTATTAGGCCCCAGAGAGACCCAGTACTTC; cdr3_aa: CASSLLGPRETQYF
clone_size: -; d_call: TRBD1; v_call: TRBV20-1; j_call: TRBJ2-7; cdr3_nt: TGCAGTGCTAGTATTGGGGGGACAGGGGCCTACGAGCAGTACTTC; cdr3_aa: CSASIGGTGAYEQYF
clone_size: many; d_call: -; v_call: TRBV12-3/TRBV12-4; j_call: TRBJ2-7; cdr3_nt: TGTGCCAGCAGCCCGGGAGTTTCCTACGAGCAGTACTTC; cdr3_aa: CASSPGVSYEQYF
clone_size: few; d_call: -; v_call: TRBV7-2; j_call: TRBJ1-1; cdr3_nt: TGTGCCAGCAGCTTAGTTCAGGGCGCGAACACTGAAGCTTTCTTT; cdr3_aa: CASSLVQGANTEAFF
clone_size: -; d_call: TRBD2; v_call: TRBV6-1; j_call: TRBJ2-1; cdr3_nt: TGTGCCAGCAGTGGCACCGGGACTAGCGGGAGGAATCGCCACAATGAGCAGTTCTTC; cdr3_aa: CASSGTGTSGRNRHNEQFF
clone_size: few; d_call: TRBD1; v_call: TRBV11-2; j_call: TRBJ1-2; cdr3_nt: TGTGCCAGCAGCTTAGAACTGGGCGGGACAGTAACCTTC; cdr3_aa: CASSLELGGTVTF